The clone carrying this T cell receptor beta chain was seen many times. Pregnant or lactating patients were excluded, as were those with uncontrolled infection or other autoimmune disease. This sample stems from a study of T cells in Graves' hyperthyroidism and ophthalmopathy. V shed 8 bases and J 4 bases; nucleotides not matched to a gene: 12. This CDR3 contains 15 residues. Germline V gene lookup returns CDR1 SNHLY and CDR2 FYNNEI. Amplified TCR beta CDR3 regions derived from RNA transcripts. Carried out on the TCR CDR3, a first-round RT-PCR used the HTBI primer set. TCRdb reprocessed the multiplex PCR reads via MiXCR and lists one record per CDR3 protein. Among about 400,000 distinct CDR3 sequences listed, over 12% were seen once.

The receptor's source is a man aged 45-65 years with Graves' ophthalmopathy. This rearrangement joins TRBV2 to TRBJ2-7, with 9 nucleotides matching TRBD1. Sample: blood. CDR3: CASVRGDRGKYEQYF. In nucleotides, the CDR3 is TGTGCCAGCGTAAGGGGCGACAGGGGGAAGTACGAGCAGTACTTC.